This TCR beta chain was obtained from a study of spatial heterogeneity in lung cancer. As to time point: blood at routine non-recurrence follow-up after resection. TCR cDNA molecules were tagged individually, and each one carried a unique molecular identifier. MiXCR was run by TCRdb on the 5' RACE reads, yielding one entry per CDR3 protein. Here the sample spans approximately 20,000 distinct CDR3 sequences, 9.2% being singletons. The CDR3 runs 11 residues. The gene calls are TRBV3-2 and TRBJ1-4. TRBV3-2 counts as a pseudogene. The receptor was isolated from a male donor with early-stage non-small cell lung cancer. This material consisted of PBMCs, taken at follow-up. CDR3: CASCWGEKLFF. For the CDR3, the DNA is TGTGCCAGCTGTTGGGGTGAAAAACTGTTTTTT.